This entry describes one T cell receptor (beta chain). The antigen is unknown. The data originate from a study of T cell responses to AZD1222 COVID-19 vaccine. Study outcomes and limitations: Sampling captured repertoires only after the peak T cell response.

Per the germline V gene, CDR1 is LNHNV and CDR2 is YYDKDF (reference sequence). The CDR3 loop spans 15 amino acids. Trimming pared 0 bases from V and 3 bases from J, leaving 9 bases between. Clones were read by immunoSEQ multiplex PCR, and TCRdb kept only the in-frame ones, dropping some. The table has 100,000 or so clones, around 89% seen once. V and J are TRBV15 and TRBJ2-1, with a tentative D call TRBD1 (6 bases). The sequence was obtained from an adult in good health. The sample here was peripheral blood, taken on day 0 of AZD1222 vaccination. Written as DNA, the CDR3 is TGTGCCACCAGCAGAGAGGGGGCGATCTACAATGAGCAGTTCTTC. This gives the protein CATSREGAIYNEQFF. Full variable domain (remainder filled in from reference TRBV15 and TRBJ2-1): DAMVIQNPRYQVTQFGKPVTLSCSQTLNHNVMYWYQQKSSQAPKLLFHYYDKDFNNEADTPDNFQSRRPNTSFCFLDIRSPGLGDTAMYLCATSREGAIYNEQFFGPGTRLTVL.